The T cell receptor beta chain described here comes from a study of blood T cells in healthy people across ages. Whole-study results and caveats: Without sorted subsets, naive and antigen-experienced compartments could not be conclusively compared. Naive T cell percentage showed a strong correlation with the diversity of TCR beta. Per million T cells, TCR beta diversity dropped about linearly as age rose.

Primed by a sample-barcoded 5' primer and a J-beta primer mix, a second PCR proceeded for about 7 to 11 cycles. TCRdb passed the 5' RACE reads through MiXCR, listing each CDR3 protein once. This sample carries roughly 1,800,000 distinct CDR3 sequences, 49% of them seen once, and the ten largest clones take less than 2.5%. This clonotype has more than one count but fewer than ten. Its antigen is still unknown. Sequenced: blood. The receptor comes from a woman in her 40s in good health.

This CDR3 is CASSQALVGQGNYEQYF. CDR3 DNA: TGTGCCAGCAGCCAAGCTCTTGTGGGACAGGGTAATTACGAGCAGTACTTC. This chain links TRBV4-2 with TRBJ2-7; 9 bases fit TRBD1. This CDR3 is 17 amino acids long. The V gene end was trimmed by 1 base and the J gene end by 4 bases; junction bases not matched to a gene: 11. The germline CDR1 and CDR2 sequences are LGHNA and YNFKEQ.